This paragraph covers one T cell receptor (beta chain) sequence. TCR beta CDR3 regions were amplified from RNA transcripts. HTBI primers were the set used in a first-round RT-PCR of the TCR CDR3. Each CDR3 protein is one row after TCRdb ran MiXCR on the multiplex PCR reads. This sample has about 420,000 distinct CDR3 sequences, with 15% to 19% found just once. The data were obtained in a study of T cells in Graves' hyperthyroidism and ophthalmopathy. This CDR3 region has 15 residues. The germline CDR1 and CDR2 sequences are DFQATT and SNEGSKA (reference sequence). V trimming: 6 bases; J trimming: 5 bases; junction bases outside the gene matches: 14.

This chain uses TRBV20-1 with TRBJ2-7, with TRBD2 matching over 9 bases. Sequenced: blood. This sequence was found in a woman between 18 and 29 years old with Graves' hyperthyroidism. CDR3 amino acids: CSAKQPGTSSDEQYF. CDR3 DNA sequence: TGCAGTGCAAAACAACCCGGGACTAGCAGCGACGAGCAGTACTTC.